The 19 T cell receptor beta chains below all came from one sample that was sequenced in a study of T cells in Graves' hyperthyroidism and ophthalmopathy. Using RNA transcripts as the source, TCR beta CDR3 regions were amplified. With the HTBI primer set, the TCR CDR3 went through a first round of RT-PCR. Via MiXCR, TCRdb re-called the multiplex PCR reads, giving one row per CDR3 protein. This sample has a few hundred thousand distinct CDR3 sequences, with 15% to 17% found just once. The specimen was blood. These receptor sequences come from a woman under 40 with Graves' hyperthyroidism.

In this sample, this clonotype turned up many times. The genes are TRBV7-3 and TRBJ2-2; D is possibly TRBD2 (5 bases). V was trimmed by 2 bases and J by 0 bases, leaving 10 bases between them. This CDR3 comprises 16 residues. CDR1 SGHTA and CDR2 FQGTGA come from the germline V gene. Here the CDR3 reads CASSLEAGSNTGELFF. The DNA for the CDR3 is TGTGCCAGCAGCTTAGAGGCGGGTTCGAACACCGGGGAGCTGTTTTTT.

This clonotype showed up many times. The rearrangement joins TRBV6-1 to TRBJ2-4; D possibly corresponds to TRBD2 (5 bases). The CDR3 extends over 15 amino acids. V was cut by 3 bases and J by 3 bases, with 12 bases left in between. The germline CDR1 and CDR2 sequences are MNHNS and SASEGT. CDR3 sequence (DNA): TGTGCCAGCAGTGACCGAGGGCCATACAAAAACATTCAGTACTTC. Translation gives CASSDRGPYKNIQYF.

This chain links TRBV7-6 with TRBJ2-2, with a weak D call TRBD2 (5 bases). V shed 1 base and J shed 7 bases, with 10 bases lying between them. Germline V gives CDR1 SGHVS, CDR2 FNYEAQ. CDR3 size: 14 residues. The CDR3 nucleotides are TGTGCCAGCAGCTTAGGAGGGCCCGTCGGGGAGCTGTTTTTT. This encodes CASSLGGPVGELFF.

This clonotype was seen ten or more times. The CDR3 loop is CAWKLSPRDMYHEQYF. CDR3 nucleotides: TGTGCCTGGAAACTGAGCCCACGGGACATGTATCACGAGCAGTACTTC. The chain employs TRBV30 and TRBJ2-7; D is possibly TRBD1 (6 bases). In germline, CDR1 is GTSNPN, CDR2 SVGIG (reference sequence). Trimming removed 4 bases at V and 5 bases at J, with 24 bases between. The CDR3 length is 16 residues.

The chain has TRBV2 and TRBJ2-3, with 10 nucleotides matching TRBD2. Germline V gene data show CDR1 as SNHLY and CDR2 as FYNNEI. This CDR3 comprises 17 residues. V lost 6 bases to trimming and J lost 6 bases; unmatched junction nucleotides: 15. CDR3 bases: TGTGCCAGCAGAGTCGACAGGGCCGCTAGCGGGAGTGATACGCAGTATTTT. Translation gives CASRVDRAASGSDTQYF.

J is TRBJ2-7 and V is TRBV4-3; the D is unclear. The CDR3 has 15 amino acids. Germline V CDR1 and CDR2: LGHNA, YSLEER. V gave up 1 base and J gave up 3 bases, with 13 bases separating them. CDR3 DNA: TGCGCCAGCAGCCAAGTTCGGGCCTTCCTCTACGAGCAGTACTTC. Translating gives CASSQVRAFLYEQYF.

This clonotype was counted many times. V and J are TRBV27 and TRBJ1-1; tentative D call: TRBD1 (6 bases). The CDR3 covers 15 residues. Germline loops: CDR1 MNHEY, CDR2 SMNVEV (reference sequence). Trimming took off 4 bases at V and 5 bases at J, with 17 bases between the two ends. The CDR3 nucleotides read TGTGCCAGCAGTTCTGGTACAGGGTTACCGACTGAAGCTTTCTTT. Translating it yields CASSSGTGLPTEAFF.

This clonotype was seen at least ten times. The J gene is TRBJ2-7, the V gene TRBV20-1; D is perhaps TRBD2 (7 bases). The CDR3 sequence is 18 residues long. V was clipped by 0 bases and J by 4 bases, with 25 bases between them. Germline CDR1 and CDR2: DFQATT and SNEGSKA (reference sequence). This CDR3 reads CSARDPIPGGGDKYEQYF. For the CDR3, the DNA is TGCAGTGCTAGAGACCCTATACCGGGAGGTGGGGACAAGTACGAGCAGTACTTC.

The genes are TRBV10-1 and TRBJ2-1, with 9 bases fitting TRBD1. This CDR3 is built from 13 residues. In germline, CDR1 is WNHNN, CDR2 SYGVQD (reference sequence). Losses at the gene ends were 0 bases for V and 9 bases for J; bases not matched to a gene: 0. CDR3 bases: TGCGCCAGCAGTGAGTCGACAGGGGGTGAGCAGTTCTTC. Protein product: CASSESTGGEQFF.

This clonotype was counted at least ten times. The chain recombines TRBV4-3 with TRBJ2-3; no firm D call. From germline, CDR1 is LGHNA and CDR2 YSLEER. The CDR3 loop spans 15 amino acids. With 0 bases removed from V and 2 bases from J, the gap between germline ends came to 9 bases. CDR3 sequence reads: CASSQDGRLTDTQYF. The CDR3 DNA reads TGCGCCAGCAGCCAAGATGGACGCCTCACAGATACGCAGTATTTT.

This clonotype was seen repeatedly, ten times or more. V usage is TRBV11-1 and J usage is TRBJ2-1, with D possibly matching TRBD2 (6 bases). This CDR3 is built from 15 residues. Germline V CDR1 and CDR2: SGHAT, FQDESV (reference sequence). Deletions cut 1 base from V and 9 bases from J, with 16 bases between. DNA for the CDR3: TGTGCCAGCAGCTTAGGCGGACTGGGAGGTACTGAGCAGTTCTTC. This gives the protein CASSLGGLGGTEQFF.

This clonotype was seen ten or more times. The gene calls are TRBV18 and TRBJ1-1; D gene uncertain. The V and J ends lost 4 bases and 3 bases respectively, with 9 bases between them. Germline loops: CDR1 KGHSH, CDR2 LQKENI. There are 13 residues in the CDR3. The CDR3 sequence is CASSQGRDTEAFF. DNA of the CDR3: TGTGCCAGCTCACAGGGTCGGGACACTGAAGCTTTCTTT.

This chain uses TRBV13 with TRBJ1-1; tentative D call: TRBD1 (6 bases). CDR1 and CDR2 (germline): PRHDT, FYEKMQ (reference sequence). V was trimmed by 1 base and J by 3 bases, leaving 12 bases between them. This CDR3 is 15 amino acids long. The CDR3 here is CASSLAGARDTEAFF. In DNA form, the CDR3 reads TGTGCCAGCAGCTTAGCAGGGGCCAGGGACACTGAAGCTTTCTTT.

This clonotype occurred many times. The chain recombines TRBV5-1 with TRBJ2-7, with 10 bases fitting TRBD1. Germline CDR1 SGHRS, CDR2 YFSETQ. V lost 4 bases, J lost 5 bases, and 15 bases stayed unmatched. CDR3 length equals 17 residues. The CDR3 is CASSPAGTGAMDDEQYF. The CDR3 region has the DNA TGCGCCAGCAGCCCCGCCGGGACAGGGGCAATGGACGACGAGCAGTACTTC.

This chain links TRBV10-2 with TRBJ2-3; 9 bases match TRBD1. Germline V gene sequence: CDR1 WSHSY, CDR2 SAAADI. Germline trimming cut 6 bases from V and 1 base from J; bases unmatched to any gene: 8. The CDR3 is 16 amino acids. This CDR3 reads CASSETGGIGTDTQYF. In DNA, the CDR3 is TGCGCCAGCAGCGAGACAGGGGGAATAGGCACAGATACGCAGTATTTT.

Concerning this clonotype: Possible read error: a much larger clone is one base away. The rearrangement uses TRBV27 and TRBJ2-2; TRBD2 aligns across 12 bases. Looked up from germline, CDR1 is MNHEY and CDR2 is SMNVEV (reference sequence). This CDR3 contains 17 residues. The CDR3: CASSWTSGAFLTGEPFF. The CDR3 DNA is TGTGCCAGCAGTTGGACTAGCGGGGCTTTCCTTACCGGGGAGCCGTTTTTT.

In its sample, this clonotype was seen many times. CDR3 in DNA: TGCAGTGCCCCGGGACTAGCGCTCGGGAGCACAGATACGCAGTATTTT. This codes for CSAPGLALGSTDTQYF. This sequence joins TRBV20-1 and TRBJ2-3; 10 positions agree with TRBD2. CDR3 size: 16 residues. The germline CDR1 and CDR2 sequences are DFQATT and SNEGSKA (reference sequence). Trimming took 6 bases from V and 0 from J; bases not matched to a gene: 9.

This clonotype showed up just once. The V and J genes are TRBV29-1 and TRBJ2-3; 7 bases line up with TRBD2. This CDR3 region has 16 residues. Looked up from germline, CDR1 is SQVTM and CDR2 is ANQGSEA. The V gene end was trimmed by 0 bases and the J gene end by 1 base; junction bases not matched to a gene: 7. In DNA, the CDR3 is TGCAGCGTTGAAGATGGGCGGGAGCTGGGCACAGATACGCAGTATTTT. It is translated as CSVEDGRELGTDTQYF.

This clonotype was detected many times. The chain is built from TRBV6-2 or TRBV6-3 and TRBJ1-1; D is ambiguous. Trimming removed 2 bases from V and 5 bases from J, with 12 bases in between. The CDR3 runs 14 residues. Germline V CDR1 and CDR2: MNHEY, SVGEGT. CDR3 sequence (DNA): TGTGCCAGCAGTTACGTTCGGGGAGTGACTGAAGCTTTCTTT. It is translated as CASSYVRGVTEAFF.